A selection of T cell receptor beta chains follows, all from one sample in a study of early T cells in non-severe SARS-CoV-2 infection. TCRdb recomputed calls from the 5' RACE reads with MiXCR, one row per CDR3 protein. The data contain over 75,000 distinct CDR3 sequences, just under 15% of them seen just once; the ten biggest clones take up approximately 6%. Sequenced sample: whole blood. The receptors stem from an adult who was a healthcare worker with PCR-confirmed SARS-CoV-2 infection or an uninfected control (not recorded which). Each CDR3 is given without its conserved first and last residue.

J gene	V gene	CDR3 protein
TRBJ2-1	TRBV4-1	ASSHSGRAAYNEQF
TRBJ2-3	TRBV7-8	ASSLPRLAGGLSTDTQY
TRBJ2-1	TRBV3-1	ASSQAKLAGGNNEQF
TRBJ1-6	TRBV6-6	ASSQSGNSPLH
TRBJ1-1	TRBV18	ASSPAGGIAEAF
TRBJ1-1	TRBV7-2	ASSSNADRVSSKAF
TRBJ2-5	TRBV12-3/TRBV12-4	ASSLTLYQETQY
TRBJ2-1	TRBV11-2	ASGPLANEQF
TRBJ2-5	TRBV29-1	STHTQTQY
TRBJ2-6	TRBV28	ATRVPGANVLT
TRBJ2-1	TRBV2	ASTLSGDEQF
TRBJ2-1	TRBV5-6	ASSLLTRYNEQF
TRBJ1-4	TRBV6-1	ATRRAMANEKLF
TRBJ2-5	TRBV20-1	SARGTSAETQY